This TCR beta chain is drawn from a study of shared clonotypes between healthy human individuals. Clones were read by immunoSEQ multiplex PCR, and TCRdb kept only the in-frame ones, dropping some. The sample consists of 2 million to 3 million clones, approximately 93% of them appearing once. Trimming left V 2 bases short and J 5 bases short, with 4 bases between. Looked up from germline, CDR1 is SGHVS and CDR2 is FQNEAQ. This CDR3 region has 13 residues. This clonotype originated in a man between 18 and 29 years old in good health. Some clones in this sample may be carry-over from other donors' samples. Material: naive CD4+ T cells from PBMCs. Subset described: CD45RA+ positively selected. The V call is TRBV7-8, the J call TRBJ1-6; D is ambiguous. The CDR3 region is CASSLSDNSPLHF. The CDR3 DNA follows: TGTGCCAGCAGCTTATCCGATAATTCACCCCTCCACTTT.